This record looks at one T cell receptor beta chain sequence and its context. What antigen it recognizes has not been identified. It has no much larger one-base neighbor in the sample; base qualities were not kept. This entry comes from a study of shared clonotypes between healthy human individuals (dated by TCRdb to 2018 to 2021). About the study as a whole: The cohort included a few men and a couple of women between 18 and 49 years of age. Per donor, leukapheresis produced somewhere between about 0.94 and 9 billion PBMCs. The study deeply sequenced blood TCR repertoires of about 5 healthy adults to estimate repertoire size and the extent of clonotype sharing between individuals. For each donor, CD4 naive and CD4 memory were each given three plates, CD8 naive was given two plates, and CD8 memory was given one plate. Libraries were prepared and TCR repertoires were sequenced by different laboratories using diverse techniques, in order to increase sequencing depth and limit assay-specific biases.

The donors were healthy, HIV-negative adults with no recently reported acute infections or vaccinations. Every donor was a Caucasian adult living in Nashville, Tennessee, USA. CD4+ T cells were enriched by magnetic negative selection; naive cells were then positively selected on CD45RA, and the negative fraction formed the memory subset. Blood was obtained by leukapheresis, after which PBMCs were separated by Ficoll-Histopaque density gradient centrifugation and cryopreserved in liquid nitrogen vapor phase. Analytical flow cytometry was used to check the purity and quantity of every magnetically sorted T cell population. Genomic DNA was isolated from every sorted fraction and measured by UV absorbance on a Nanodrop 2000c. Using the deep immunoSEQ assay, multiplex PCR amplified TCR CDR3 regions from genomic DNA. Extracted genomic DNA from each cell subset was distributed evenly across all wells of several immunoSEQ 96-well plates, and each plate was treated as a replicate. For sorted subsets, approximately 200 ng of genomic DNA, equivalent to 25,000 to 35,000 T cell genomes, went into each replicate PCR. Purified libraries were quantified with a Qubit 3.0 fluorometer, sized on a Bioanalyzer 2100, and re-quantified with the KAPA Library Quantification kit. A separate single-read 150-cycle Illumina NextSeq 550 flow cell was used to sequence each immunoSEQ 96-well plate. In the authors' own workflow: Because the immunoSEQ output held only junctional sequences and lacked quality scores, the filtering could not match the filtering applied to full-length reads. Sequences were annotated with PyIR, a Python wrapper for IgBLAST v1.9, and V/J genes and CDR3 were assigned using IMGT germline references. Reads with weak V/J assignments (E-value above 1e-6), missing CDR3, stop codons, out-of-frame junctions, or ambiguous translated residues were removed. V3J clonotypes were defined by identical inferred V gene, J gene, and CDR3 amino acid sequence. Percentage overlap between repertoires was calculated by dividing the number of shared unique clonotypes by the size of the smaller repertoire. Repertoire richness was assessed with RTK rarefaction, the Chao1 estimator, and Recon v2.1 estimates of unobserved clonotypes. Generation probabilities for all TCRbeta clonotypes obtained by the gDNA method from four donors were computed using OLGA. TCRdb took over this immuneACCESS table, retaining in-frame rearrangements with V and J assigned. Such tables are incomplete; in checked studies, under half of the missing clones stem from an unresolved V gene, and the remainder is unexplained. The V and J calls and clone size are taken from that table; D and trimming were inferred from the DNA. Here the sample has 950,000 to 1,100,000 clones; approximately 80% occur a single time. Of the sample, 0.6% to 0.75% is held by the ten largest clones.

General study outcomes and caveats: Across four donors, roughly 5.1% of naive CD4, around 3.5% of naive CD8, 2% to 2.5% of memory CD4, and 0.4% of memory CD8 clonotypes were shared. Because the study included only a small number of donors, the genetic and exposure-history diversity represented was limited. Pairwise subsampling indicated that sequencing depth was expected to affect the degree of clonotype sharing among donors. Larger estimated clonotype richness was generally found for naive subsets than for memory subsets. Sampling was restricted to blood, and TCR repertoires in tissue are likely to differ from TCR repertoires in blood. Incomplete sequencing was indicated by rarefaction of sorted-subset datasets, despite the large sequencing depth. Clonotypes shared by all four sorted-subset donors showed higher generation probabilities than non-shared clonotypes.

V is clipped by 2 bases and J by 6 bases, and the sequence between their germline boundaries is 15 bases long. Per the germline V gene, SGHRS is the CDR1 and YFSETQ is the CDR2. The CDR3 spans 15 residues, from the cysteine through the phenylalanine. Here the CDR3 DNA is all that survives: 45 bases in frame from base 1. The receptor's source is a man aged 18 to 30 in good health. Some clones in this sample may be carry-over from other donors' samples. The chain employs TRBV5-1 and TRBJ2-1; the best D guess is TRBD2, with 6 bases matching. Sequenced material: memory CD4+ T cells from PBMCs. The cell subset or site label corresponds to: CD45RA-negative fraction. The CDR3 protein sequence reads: CASSFGTLGGNEQFF. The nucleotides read TGCGCCAGCAGCTTCGGGACTCTCGGGGGCAATGAGCAGTTCTTC. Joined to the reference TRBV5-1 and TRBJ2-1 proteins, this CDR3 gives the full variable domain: KAGVTQTPRYLIKTRGQQVTLSCSPISGHRSVSWYQQTPGQGLQFLFEYFSETQRNKGNFPGRFSGRQFSNSRSEMNVSTLELGDSALYLCASSFGTLGGNEQFFGPGTRLTVL.